The entry below describes one T cell receptor beta chain. The table lists this clone with a few counts. Its antigen remains unidentified. No much larger clone is present one base from it, and per-base qualities are unavailable. The germline V gene sets CDR1 to ENHRY and CDR2 to SYGVKD. V is trimmed back by 6 bases and J by 4 bases, and the junction contains 6 bases that no gene match accounts for. Inclusive of the bounding cysteine and phenylalanine, the CDR3 is 14 residues long. Of all the DNA, just the CDR3 is kept, 42 bases in frame from base 1. This specimen belongs to a study of CD8+ T cells in alopecia areata (dated by TCRdb to the late 2010s). With respect to the entire study: The study used high-throughput TCRbeta sequencing to examine T cell clonal expansion in alopecia areata, in both the C3H/HeJ mouse model and human patients. RNA was obtained with the PAXgene miRNA kit for fixed scalp, the miRNeasy kit for PBMCs, and the RNeasy kit for mouse skin. Scalp tissue and sorted CD4+ and CD8+ peripheral blood T cells from patchy and totalis/universalis alopecia areata patients and from healthy controls were covered by human TCRbeta sequencing. Clonality in the scalp was compared among normal scalp (n=4), patchy alopecia areata scalp (n=8), and alopecia totalis/universalis scalp (n=8). immunoSEQ multiplex PCR using 35 Vbeta forward primers and 13 Jbeta reverse primers was used to amplify TCRbeta CDR3 regions.

Library preparation was by the immunoSEQ multiplex PCR assay. To provide template for TCR sequencing, every sample had RNA extracted and reverse transcribed into cDNA. First-strand cDNA was synthesized using SuperScript III with a 2:1 mix of oligo-dT and random hexamers. A synthetic immune receptor repertoire was used to assess amplification bias, and residual bias was removed computationally. Per the authors' processing: Raw reads were preprocessed for error removal, and CDR3 was defined according to IMGT conventions as running from the conserved cysteine to phenylalanine. Clonality was computed as 1 minus the Shannon entropy, with the entropy normalized by log2 of the number of productive unique TCRs. Whether scalp clones were CD4 or CD8 was inferred by matching scalp TCRbeta sequences against CD4 and CD8 repertoires sorted from blood. Not all clones reach the TCRdb copy of this immuneACCESS table, which keeps in-frame sequences only. Checked studies attribute under half of the gap to unresolved V genes and leave the rest unexplained. For V, J and clone size, that table is used; D and trimming come from the DNA. For this sample there are 150,000 or so clones; around 54% appear just once. About 4.5% of the sample is held by the ten biggest clonotypes.

Overall results and qualifications from the work: Scalp TCR repertoire analysis is complicated because resident alphabeta T cells in normal human skin are also sequenced, whereas mouse skin is dominated by gammadelta T cells. Compared with normal scalp, lesional scalp had higher clonality and more expanded CD8+ clones, particularly in alopecia totalis/universalis, a pattern that suggests antigenic drive. Shared TCR sequences between patients were less evident than in mice, which may be partly attributable to HLA diversity in the patient population.

PBMCs were separated by density centrifugation and stained for CD3, CD4 and CD8, after which CD4+ and CD8+ T cells were sorted on a FACSAria. Scalp biopsies and blood samples were obtained from unaffected controls. The sequenced sample consisted of CD4+ T cells sorted from blood. The sequence was obtained from a human donor in good health. Recombination joined TRBV10-3 with TRBJ1-2, and TRBD1 aligns with 9 junction nucleotides. Here is the DNA: TGTGCCATCAGGAAGGGACAGGGAACCTATGGCTACACCTTC. The encoded protein is CAIRKGQGTYGYTF.